This T cell receptor beta chain was obtained from a study of regulatory T cells in long-lasting Graves disease. Whole-study findings and limits: TCR diversity in persistent Graves' patients was below that of newly diagnosed ones.

Time point in this sample: newly diagnosed GD, antithyroid drugs for less than 3 months. Following extraction of RNA from PBMCs, that RNA was used to make the TCR library. Arm-PCR of CDR3 regions with iRepertoire HTBI primers generated TCR beta libraries. One entry per CDR3 protein results from TCRdb running MiXCR on the multiplex PCR reads. This sample has more than 450,000 distinct CDR3 sequences, with about 12% found just once. This clonotype was observed at least ten times. Its target is not known. The same sample was also studied in work on T cells in Graves' hyperthyroidism and ophthalmopathy. This second study says: On the basis of clinical symptoms, serum thyroxine and TRAb, thyroid ultrasound and orbital computed tomography, diagnoses were made. The TCR CDR3 was amplified in a first-round RT-PCR using the HTBI primer set.

The sample in question was peripheral blood mononuclear cells (PBMCs), obtained at new diagnosis, from a patient treated with antithyroid drugs. This TCR was sampled from a young woman with Graves disease.

As DNA, the CDR3 is TGCGCCAGCAGCTTGTGGCAGGGCGCCACCTACGAGCAGTACTTC. Amino acid sequence: CASSLWQGATYEQYF. V and J are TRBV5-1 and TRBJ2-7, with TRBD1 as a possible D gene (5 bases). Trimming pared 1 base from V and 2 bases from J, leaving 13 bases between. CDR3 length equals 15 residues. In germline, CDR1 is SGHRS, CDR2 YFSETQ.